This TCR beta chain was profiled in a study of T cell repertoires in cytomegalovirus infection. The CDR3 consists of 14 residues. The germline V gene encodes CDR1 WSHSY and CDR2 SAAADI. V lost 2 bases and J lost 1, with 8 bases in between. TCRdb re-called the reads with MiXCR, one entry per CDR3 protein. Found here are 350,000 to 550,000 distinct CDR3 sequences, approximately 32% of them singletons; the top ten hold roughly an eighth. The sequencing input was PBMCs. This TCR was sampled from a human donor in good health (CMV status not recorded). Some clones in this sample may be carry-over from other donors' samples. The chain joins TRBV10-2 to TRBJ1-1; no definite D call. In nucleotides, the CDR3 is TGCGCCAGCAGTGAGGGAGGTTGGAACACTGAAGCTTTCTTT. Protein product: CASSEGGWNTEAFF.